Each of the 5 T cell receptor beta chains below was sequenced from the same sample in a study of blood T cell repertoires in COVID-19. The data were produced by immunoSEQ multiplex PCR, yet TCRdb's version contains in-frame clones alone and is incomplete. The top ten hold under 2% of the sample, which has 250,000 or so clones, 84% seen once. The specimen sequenced was PBMCs or T cells enriched from blood (not recorded which). Receptors were obtained from a man aged 60 to 75 who had recovered from COVID-19.

A few counts support this clone. The rearrangement joins TRBV5-4 to TRBJ2-1; TRBD1 matches 9 bases. CDR1 is SGHNT, CDR2 YYREEE, per germline (reference sequence). J gave up 5 bases and V 4 bases, and 13 bases lay outside the gene matches. CDR3 size: 17 residues. The CDR3: CASSIGQGKRGDNEQFF. CDR3 nucleotides: TGTGCCAGCAGCATCGGACAGGGGAAGCGGGGAGACAATGAGCAGTTCTTC.

The chain employs TRBV14 and TRBJ2-7; the match to TRBD1 covers 7 bases. The CDR3 is 16 residues long. The J segment lost 9 bases and the V segment lost 2 bases, leaving 16 bases of the junction unmatched. Germline V gene sequence: CDR1 SGHDN, CDR2 FVKESK. The CDR3 sequence: CASSQRLKGAHVRQYF. The DNA for the CDR3 is TGTGCCAGCAGCCAACGACTCAAGGGGGCCCACGTCAGGCAGTACTTC.

The chain joins TRBV9 to TRBJ2-1; TRBD1 might be the D (7 bases). V lost 0 bases and J 10 bases, leaving 14 bases between the germline ends. Germline values: CDR1 SGDLS, CDR2 YYNGEE. The CDR3 is 14 residues long. The CDR3 loop is CASSVEEGAGEQFF. The CDR3 coding sequence is TGTGCCAGCAGCGTAGAGGAGGGGGCAGGAGAGCAGTTCTTC.

The table lists this clone with a few counts. V and J are TRBV5-5 and TRBJ2-4, with TRBD1 identical over 8 bases. Trimming cost V 1 base and J 8 bases; bases outside gene matches: 5. The CDR3 sequence is 14 residues long. Germline assignment: CDR1 SGHKS and CDR2 YYEKEE (reference sequence). The DNA for the CDR3 is TGTGCCAGCAGCTTGAGGACAGGGTTGGACATTCAGTACTTC. It is translated as CASSLRTGLDIQYF.

The CDR3 region has the DNA TGTGCCAGCAGCTGGGGGACAGTGCGTGGGGCCAACGTCCTGACTTTC. This translates into CASSWGTVRGANVLTF. The J gene is TRBJ2-6, the V gene TRBV5-4; 7 positions agree with TRBD1. V shed 3 bases and J 3 bases; nucleotides not matched to a gene: 6. Germline assignment: CDR1 SGHNT and CDR2 YYREEE (reference sequence). This CDR3 comprises 16 residues.